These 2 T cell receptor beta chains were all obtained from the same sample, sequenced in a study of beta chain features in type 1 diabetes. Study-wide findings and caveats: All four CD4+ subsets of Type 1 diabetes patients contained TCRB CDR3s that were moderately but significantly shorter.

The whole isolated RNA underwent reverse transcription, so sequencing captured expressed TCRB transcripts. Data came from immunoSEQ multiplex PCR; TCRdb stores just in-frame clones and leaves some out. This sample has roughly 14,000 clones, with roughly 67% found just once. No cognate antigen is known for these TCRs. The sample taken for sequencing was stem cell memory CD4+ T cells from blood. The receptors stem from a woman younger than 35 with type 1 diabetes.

CDR3 DNA sequence: TGTGCCAGCAGCTTCACGGAGACAGATACGCAGTATTTT. This encodes CASSFTETDTQYF. The genes are TRBV11-2 and TRBJ2-3; no clear D. V dropped 3 bases and J dropped 3 bases, with 7 bases sitting between them. Germline V gene lookup returns CDR1 SGHAT and CDR2 FQNNGV. The CDR3 extends over 13 amino acids.

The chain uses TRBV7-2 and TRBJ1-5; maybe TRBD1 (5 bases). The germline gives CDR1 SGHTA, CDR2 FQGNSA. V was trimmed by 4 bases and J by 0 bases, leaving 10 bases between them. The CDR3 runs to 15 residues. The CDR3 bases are TGTGCCAGCAGCTGGGGGGGAAATAGCAATCAGCCCCAGCATTTT. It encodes CASSWGGNSNQPQHF.